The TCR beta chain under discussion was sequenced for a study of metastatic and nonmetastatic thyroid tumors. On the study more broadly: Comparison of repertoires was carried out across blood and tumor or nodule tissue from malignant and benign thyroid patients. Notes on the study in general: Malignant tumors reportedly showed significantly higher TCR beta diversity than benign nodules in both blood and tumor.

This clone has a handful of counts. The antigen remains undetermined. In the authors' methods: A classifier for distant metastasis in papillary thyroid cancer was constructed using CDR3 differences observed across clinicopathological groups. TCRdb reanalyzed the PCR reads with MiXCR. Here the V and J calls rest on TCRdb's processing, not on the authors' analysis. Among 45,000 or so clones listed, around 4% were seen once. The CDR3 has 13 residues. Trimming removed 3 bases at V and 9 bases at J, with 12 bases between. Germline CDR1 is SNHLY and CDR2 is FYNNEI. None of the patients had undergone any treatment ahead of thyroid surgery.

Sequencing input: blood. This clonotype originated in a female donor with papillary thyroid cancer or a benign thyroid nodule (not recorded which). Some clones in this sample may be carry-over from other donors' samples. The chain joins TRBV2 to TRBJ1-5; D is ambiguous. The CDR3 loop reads CASSETGSPPQHF. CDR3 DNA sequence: TGTGCCAGCAGTGAGACCGGATCACCGCCCCAGCATTTT. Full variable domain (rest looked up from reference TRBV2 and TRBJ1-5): EPEVTQTPSHQVTQMGQEVILRCVPISNHLYFYWYRQILGQKVEFLVSFYNNEISEKSEIFDDQFSVERPDGSNFTLKIRSTKLEDSAMYFCASSETGSPPQHFGDGTRLSIL.